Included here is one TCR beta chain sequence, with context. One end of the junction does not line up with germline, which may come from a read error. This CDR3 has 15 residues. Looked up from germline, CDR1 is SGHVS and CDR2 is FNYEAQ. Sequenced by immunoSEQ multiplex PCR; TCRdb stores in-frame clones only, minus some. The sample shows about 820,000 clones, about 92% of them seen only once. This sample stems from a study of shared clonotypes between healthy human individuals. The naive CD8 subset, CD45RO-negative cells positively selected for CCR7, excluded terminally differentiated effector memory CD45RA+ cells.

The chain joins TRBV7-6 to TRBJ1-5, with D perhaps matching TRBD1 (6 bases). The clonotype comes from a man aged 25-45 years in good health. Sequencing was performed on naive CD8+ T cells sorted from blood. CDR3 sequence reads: CASSLTQGSHQPQHF. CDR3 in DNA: TGTGCCAGCAGCTTAACACAGGGTAGCCATCAGCCCCAGCATTTT.